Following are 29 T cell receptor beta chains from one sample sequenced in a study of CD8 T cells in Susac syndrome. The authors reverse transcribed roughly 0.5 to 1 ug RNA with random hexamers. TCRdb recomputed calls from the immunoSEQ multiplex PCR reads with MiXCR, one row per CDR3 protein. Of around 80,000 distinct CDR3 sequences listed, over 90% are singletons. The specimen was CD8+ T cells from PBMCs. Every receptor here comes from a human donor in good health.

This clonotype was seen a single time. The CDR3 DNA reads TGTGCCAGCAGCGGACACGAGAACACTGAAGCTTTCTTT. It specifies CASSGHENTEAFF. This sequence joins TRBV9 and TRBJ1-1; no firm D call. The CDR3 sequence is 13 residues long. With 3 bases removed from V and 1 base from J, the gap between germline ends came to 7 bases. Per the germline V gene, CDR1 is SGDLS and CDR2 is YYNGEE. Drawing the rest from reference TRBV9 and TRBJ1-1, the complete variable domain is DSGVTQTPKHLITATGQRVTLRCSPRSGDLSVYWYQQSLDQGLQFLIQYYNGEERAKGNILERFSAQQFPDLHSELNLSSLELGDSALYFCASSGHENTEAFFGQGTRLTVV.

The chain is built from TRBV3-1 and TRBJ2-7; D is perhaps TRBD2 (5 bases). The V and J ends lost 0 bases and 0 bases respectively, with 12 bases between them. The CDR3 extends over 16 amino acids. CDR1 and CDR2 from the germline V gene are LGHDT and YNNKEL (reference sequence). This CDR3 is CASSQESSVLSYEQYV. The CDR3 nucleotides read TGTGCCAGCAGCCAAGAGAGTAGCGTTCTCTCCTACGAGCAGTACGTC.

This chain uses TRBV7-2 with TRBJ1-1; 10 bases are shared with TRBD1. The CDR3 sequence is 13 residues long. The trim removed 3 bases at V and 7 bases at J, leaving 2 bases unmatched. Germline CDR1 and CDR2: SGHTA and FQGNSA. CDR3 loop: CASSLGTGVEAFF. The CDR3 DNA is TGTGCCAGCAGCTTGGGGACAGGGGTTGAAGCTTTCTTT.

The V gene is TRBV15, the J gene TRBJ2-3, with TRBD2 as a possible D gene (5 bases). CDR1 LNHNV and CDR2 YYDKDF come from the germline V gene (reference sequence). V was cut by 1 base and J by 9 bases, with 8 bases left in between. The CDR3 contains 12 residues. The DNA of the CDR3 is TGTGCCACCAGCAGAGGGGAGTGGACGCAGTATTTT. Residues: CATSRGEWTQYF.

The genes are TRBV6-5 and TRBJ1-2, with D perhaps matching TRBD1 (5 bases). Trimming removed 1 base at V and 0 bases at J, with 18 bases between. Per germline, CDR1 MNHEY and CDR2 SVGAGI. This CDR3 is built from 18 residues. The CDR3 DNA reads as TGTGCCAGCAGTTACTTCTTCGGCGGACAAACATCTAACTATGGCTACACCTTC. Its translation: CASSYFFGGQTSNYGYTF.

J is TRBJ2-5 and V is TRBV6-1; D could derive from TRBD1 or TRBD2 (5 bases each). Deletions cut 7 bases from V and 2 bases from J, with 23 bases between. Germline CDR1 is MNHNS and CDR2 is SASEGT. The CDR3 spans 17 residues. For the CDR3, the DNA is TGTGCCAGCACCAAAACCGGGACCCCTTACCTTCAAGAGACCCAGTACTTC. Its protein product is CASTKTGTPYLQETQYF.

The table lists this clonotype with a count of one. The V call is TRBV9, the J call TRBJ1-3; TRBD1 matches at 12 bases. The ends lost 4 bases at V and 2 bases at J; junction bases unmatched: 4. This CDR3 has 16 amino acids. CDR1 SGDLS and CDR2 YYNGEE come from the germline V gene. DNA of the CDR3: TGTGCCAGCAGCACCGGGACAGGGGGCCCTGGAAACACCATATATTTT. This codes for CASSTGTGGPGNTIYF. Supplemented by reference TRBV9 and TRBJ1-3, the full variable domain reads DSGVTQTPKHLITATGQRVTLRCSPRSGDLSVYWYQQSLDQGLQFLIQYYNGEERAKGNILERFSAQQFPDLHSELNLSSLELGDSALYFCASSTGTGGPGNTIYFGEGSWLTVV.

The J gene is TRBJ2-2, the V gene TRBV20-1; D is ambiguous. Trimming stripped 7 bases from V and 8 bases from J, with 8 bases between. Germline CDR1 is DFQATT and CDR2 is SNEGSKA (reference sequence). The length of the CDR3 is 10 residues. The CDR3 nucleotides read TGCAGTGGAGTTGGTGGGGAGCTGTTTTTT. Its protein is CSGVGGELFF.

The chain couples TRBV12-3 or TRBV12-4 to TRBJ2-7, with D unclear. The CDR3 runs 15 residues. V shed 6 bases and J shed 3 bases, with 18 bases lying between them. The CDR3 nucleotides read TGTGCCAGCAGCTTAACAGCCTCCGGTGTCTACGAGCAGTACTTC. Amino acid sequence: CASSLTASGVYEQYF.

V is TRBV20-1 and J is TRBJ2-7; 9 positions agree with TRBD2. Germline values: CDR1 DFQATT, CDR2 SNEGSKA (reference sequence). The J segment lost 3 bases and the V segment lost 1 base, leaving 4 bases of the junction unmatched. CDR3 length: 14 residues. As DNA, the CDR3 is TGCAGTGCTAGAGGACTAGCGGACCTCTACGAGCAGTACGTC. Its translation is CSARGLADLYEQYV.

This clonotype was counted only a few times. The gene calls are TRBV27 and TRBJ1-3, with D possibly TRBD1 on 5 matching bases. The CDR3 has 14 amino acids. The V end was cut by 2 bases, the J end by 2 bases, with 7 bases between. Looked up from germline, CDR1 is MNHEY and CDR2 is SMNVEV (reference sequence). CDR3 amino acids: CASSLGGTGNTIYF. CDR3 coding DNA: TGTGCCAGCAGTTTAGGGGGGACTGGAAACACCATATATTTT.

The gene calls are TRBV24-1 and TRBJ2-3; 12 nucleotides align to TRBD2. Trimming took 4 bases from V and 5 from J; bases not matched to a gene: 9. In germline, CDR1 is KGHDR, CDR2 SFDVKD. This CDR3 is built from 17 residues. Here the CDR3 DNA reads TGTGCCACCAGTGAAGCCCGACTAGCGGGAGTTGTAGATACGCAGTATTTT. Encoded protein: CATSEARLAGVVDTQYF.

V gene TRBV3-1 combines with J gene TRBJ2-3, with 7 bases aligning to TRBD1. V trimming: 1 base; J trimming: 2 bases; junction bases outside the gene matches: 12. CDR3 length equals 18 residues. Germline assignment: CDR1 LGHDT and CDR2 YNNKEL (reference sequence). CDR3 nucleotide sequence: TGTGCCAGCAGCCAAGTATGGGCTAGAGACAGGGACACAGATACGCAGTATTTT. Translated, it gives CASSQVWARDRDTDTQYF.

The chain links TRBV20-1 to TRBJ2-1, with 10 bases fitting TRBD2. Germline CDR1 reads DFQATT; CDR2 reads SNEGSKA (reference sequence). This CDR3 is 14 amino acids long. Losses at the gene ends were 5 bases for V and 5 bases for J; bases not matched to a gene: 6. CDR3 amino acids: CSAWGTSENNEQFF. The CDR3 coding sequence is TGCAGTGCTTGGGGGACTAGCGAAAACAATGAGCAGTTCTTC.

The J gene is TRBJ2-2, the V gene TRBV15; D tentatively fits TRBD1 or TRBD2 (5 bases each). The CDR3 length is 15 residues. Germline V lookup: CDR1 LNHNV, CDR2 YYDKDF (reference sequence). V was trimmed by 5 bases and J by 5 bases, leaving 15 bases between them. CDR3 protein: CATSVRDPITGELFF. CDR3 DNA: TGTGCCACCAGCGTTCGGGACCCCATTACCGGGGAGCTGTTTTTT.

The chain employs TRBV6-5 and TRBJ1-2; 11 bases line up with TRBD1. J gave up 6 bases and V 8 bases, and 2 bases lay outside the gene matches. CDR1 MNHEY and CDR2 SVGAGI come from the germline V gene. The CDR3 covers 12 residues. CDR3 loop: CASGGQGDGYTF. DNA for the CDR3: TGTGCCAGCGGGGGACAGGGGGATGGCTACACCTTC.

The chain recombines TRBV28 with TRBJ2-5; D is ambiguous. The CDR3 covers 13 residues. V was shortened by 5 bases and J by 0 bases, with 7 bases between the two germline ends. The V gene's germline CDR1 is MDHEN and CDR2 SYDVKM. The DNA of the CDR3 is TGTGCCAGCAGTGGCCAGTACCAAGAGACCCAGTACTTC. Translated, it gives CASSGQYQETQYF.

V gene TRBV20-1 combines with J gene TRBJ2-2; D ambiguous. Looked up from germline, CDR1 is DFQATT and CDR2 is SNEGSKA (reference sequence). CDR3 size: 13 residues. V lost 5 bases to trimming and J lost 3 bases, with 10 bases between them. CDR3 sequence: CSAGVTDTGELFF. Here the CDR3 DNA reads TGCAGTGCTGGGGTCACTGACACCGGGGAGCTGTTTTTT.

The CDR3 DNA follows: TGCAGTGCAAAGACGGGACAGGAACAACAAGAGACCCAGTACTTC. It yields the protein CSAKTGQEQQETQYF. The chain joins TRBV20-1 to TRBJ2-5, with TRBD1 matching 8 bases. V was pared by 6 bases and J by 2 bases, with 11 bases of the junction left unmatched. Germline V CDR1 and CDR2: DFQATT, SNEGSKA (reference sequence). The CDR3 contains 15 residues.

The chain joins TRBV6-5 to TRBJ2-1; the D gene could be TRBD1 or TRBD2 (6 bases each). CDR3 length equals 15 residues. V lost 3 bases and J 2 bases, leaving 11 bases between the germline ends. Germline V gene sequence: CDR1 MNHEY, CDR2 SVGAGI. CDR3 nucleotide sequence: TGTGCCAGCAGTTATGGGGGGACAACCTACAATGAGCAGTTCTTC. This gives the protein CASSYGGTTYNEQFF.

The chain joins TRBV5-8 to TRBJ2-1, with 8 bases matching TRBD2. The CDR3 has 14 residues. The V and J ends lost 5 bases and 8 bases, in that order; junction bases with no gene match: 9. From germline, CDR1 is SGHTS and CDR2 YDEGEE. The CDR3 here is CASRGPRGAYEQFF. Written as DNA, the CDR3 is TGTGCCAGCAGGGGACCGCGGGGGGCGTATGAGCAGTTCTTC. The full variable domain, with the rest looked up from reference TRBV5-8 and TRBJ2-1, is EAGVTQSPTHLIKTRGQQATLRCSPISGHTSVYWYQQALGLGLQFLLWYDEGEERNRGNFPPRFSGRQFPNYSSELNVNALELEDSALYLCASRGPRGAYEQFFGPGTRLTVL.

The DNA of the CDR3 is TGCAGCGTTCCCCCTACGGGGCCCGGCTACACCTTC. Its protein product is CSVPPTGPGYTF. V gene TRBV29-1 combines with J gene TRBJ1-2, with D possibly matching TRBD1 (5 bases). Trimming left V 5 bases short and J 8 bases short, with 15 bases between. There are 12 residues in the CDR3. The V gene's germline CDR1 is SQVTM and CDR2 ANQGSEA.

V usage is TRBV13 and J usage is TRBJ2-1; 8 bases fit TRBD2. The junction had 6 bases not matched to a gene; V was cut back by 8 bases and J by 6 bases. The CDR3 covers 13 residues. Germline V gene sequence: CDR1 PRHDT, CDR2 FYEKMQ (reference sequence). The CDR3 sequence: CASGAGDSNEQFF. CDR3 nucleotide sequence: TGTGCCAGCGGAGCGGGAGATTCCAATGAGCAGTTCTTC.

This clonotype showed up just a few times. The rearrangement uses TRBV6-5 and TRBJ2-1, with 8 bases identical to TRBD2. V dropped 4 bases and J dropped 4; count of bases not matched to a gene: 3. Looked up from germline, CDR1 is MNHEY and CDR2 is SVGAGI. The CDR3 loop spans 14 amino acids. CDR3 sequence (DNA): TGTGCCAGCAGTTCCCTAGCGGGTTACAATGAGCAGTTCTTC. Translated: CASSSLAGYNEQFF.

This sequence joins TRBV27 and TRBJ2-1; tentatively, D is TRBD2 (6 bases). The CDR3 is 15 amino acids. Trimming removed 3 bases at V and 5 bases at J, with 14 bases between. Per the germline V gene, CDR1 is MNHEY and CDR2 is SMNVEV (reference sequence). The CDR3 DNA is TGTGCCAGCAGTTTTTCAAGGCGGGGCCACAATGAGCAGTTCTTC. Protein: CASSFSRRGHNEQFF.

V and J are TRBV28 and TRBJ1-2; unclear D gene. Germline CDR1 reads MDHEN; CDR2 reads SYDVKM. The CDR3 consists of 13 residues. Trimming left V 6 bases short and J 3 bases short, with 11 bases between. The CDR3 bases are TGTGCCAGCAGCTTCCCAGGCGACTATGGCTACACCTTC. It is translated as CASSFPGDYGYTF.

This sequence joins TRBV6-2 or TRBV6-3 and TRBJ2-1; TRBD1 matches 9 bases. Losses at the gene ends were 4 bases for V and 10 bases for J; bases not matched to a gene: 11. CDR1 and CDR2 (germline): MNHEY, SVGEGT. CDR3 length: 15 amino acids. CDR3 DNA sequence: TGTGCCAGCAGTTCCCTGACAGGGGGTCTCGAGGAGCAGTTCTTC. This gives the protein CASSSLTGGLEEQFF.

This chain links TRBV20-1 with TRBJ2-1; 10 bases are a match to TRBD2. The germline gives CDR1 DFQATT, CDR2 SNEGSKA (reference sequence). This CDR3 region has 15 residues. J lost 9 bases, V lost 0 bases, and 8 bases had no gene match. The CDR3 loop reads CSARDGLAGVIEQFF. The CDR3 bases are TGCAGTGCTAGAGATGGGCTAGCGGGAGTTATTGAGCAGTTCTTC.

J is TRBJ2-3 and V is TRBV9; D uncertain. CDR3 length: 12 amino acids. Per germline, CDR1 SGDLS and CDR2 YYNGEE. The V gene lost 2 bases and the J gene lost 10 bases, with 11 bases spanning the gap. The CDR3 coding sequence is TGTGCCAGCAGCGTCGACTCCCTAGCGCAGTATTTT. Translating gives CASSVDSLAQYF.